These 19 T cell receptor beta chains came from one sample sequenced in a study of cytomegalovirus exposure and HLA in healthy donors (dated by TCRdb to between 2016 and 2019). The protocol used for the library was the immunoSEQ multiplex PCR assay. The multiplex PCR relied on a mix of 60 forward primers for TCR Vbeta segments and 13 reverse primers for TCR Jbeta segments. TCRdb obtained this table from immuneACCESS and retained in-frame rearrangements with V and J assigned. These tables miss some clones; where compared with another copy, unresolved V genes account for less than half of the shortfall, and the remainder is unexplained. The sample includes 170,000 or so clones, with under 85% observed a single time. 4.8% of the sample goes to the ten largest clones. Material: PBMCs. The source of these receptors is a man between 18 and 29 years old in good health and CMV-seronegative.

The CDR3 here is CASSQRLAGGPRTYNEQFF. The DNA for the CDR3 is TGCGCCAGCAGCCAAAGACTAGCGGGAGGGCCTAGGACCTACAATGAGCAGTTCTTC. The chain employs TRBV4-3 and TRBJ2-1; 14 positions agree with TRBD2. Trimming removed 2 bases from V and 2 bases from J; junction bases left unmatched: 8. The CDR3 loop spans 19 amino acids. From germline, CDR1 is LGHNA and CDR2 YSLEER.

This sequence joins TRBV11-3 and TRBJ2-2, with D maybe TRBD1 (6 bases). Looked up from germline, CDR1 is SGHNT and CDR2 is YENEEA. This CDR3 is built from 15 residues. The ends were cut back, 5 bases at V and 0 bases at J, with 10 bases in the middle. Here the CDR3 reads CASSHGQSNTGELFF. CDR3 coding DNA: TGTGCCAGCAGCCATGGACAGTCGAACACCGGGGAGCTGTTTTTT.

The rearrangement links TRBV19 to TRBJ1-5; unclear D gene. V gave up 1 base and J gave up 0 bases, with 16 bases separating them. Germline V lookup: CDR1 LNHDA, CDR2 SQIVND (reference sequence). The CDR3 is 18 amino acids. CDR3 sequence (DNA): TGTGCCAGTAGTATAGTCTTTAAGCTCCCCTATAGCAATCAGCCCCAGCATTTT. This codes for CASSIVFKLPYSNQPQHF.

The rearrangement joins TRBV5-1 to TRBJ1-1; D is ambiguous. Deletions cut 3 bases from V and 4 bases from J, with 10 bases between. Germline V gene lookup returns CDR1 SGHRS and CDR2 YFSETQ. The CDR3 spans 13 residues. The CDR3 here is CASSSVLSTEAFF. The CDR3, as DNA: TGCGCCAGCAGCTCGGTACTGAGCACTGAAGCTTTCTTT.

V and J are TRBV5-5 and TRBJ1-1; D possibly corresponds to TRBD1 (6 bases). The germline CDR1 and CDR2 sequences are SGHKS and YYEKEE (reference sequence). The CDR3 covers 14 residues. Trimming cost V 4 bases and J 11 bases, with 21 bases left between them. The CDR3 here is CASSERDINWAAFF. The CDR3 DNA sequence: TGTGCCAGCAGCGAACGGGACATAAATTGGGCGGCTTTCTTT.

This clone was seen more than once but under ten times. The CDR3 DNA follows: TGCGCCAGCAGCCTACGGGACAGGGCCTACGAGCAGTACTTC. Translating it yields CASSLRDRAYEQYF. V usage is TRBV4-1 and J usage is TRBJ2-7; 9 bases fit TRBD1. In germline, CDR1 is MGHRA, CDR2 YSYEKL. V was pared by 4 bases and J by 2 bases, with 3 bases of the junction left unmatched. CDR3 length: 14 residues.

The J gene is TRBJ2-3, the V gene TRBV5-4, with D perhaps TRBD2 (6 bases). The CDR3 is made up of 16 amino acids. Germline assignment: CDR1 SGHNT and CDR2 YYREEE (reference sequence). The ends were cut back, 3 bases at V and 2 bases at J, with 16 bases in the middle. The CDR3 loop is CASSSGQAGHTDTQYF. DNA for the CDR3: TGTGCCAGCAGCTCTGGGCAAGCGGGCCACACAGATACGCAGTATTTT.

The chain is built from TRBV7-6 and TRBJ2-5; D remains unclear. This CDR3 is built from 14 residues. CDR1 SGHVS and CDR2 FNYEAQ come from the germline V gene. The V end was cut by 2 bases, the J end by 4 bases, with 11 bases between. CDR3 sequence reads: CASSLLPSRETQYF. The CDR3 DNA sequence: TGTGCCAGCAGCTTATTACCCTCCAGAGAGACCCAGTACTTC.

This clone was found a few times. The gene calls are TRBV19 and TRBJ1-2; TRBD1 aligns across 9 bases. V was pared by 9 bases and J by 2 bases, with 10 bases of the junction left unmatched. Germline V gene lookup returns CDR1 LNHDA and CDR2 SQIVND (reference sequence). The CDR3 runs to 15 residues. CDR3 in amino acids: CASRGPGQGNYGYTF. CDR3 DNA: TGTGCCAGCCGAGGCCCCGGACAGGGGAACTATGGCTACACCTTC.

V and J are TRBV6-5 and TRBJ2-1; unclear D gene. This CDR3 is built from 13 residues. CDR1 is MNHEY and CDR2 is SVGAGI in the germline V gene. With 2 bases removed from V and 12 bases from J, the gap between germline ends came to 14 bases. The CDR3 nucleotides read TGTGCCAGCAGTTACCAGCCTGAGCGCGGGCAGTTCTTC. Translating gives CASSYQPERGQFF.

CDR3 nucleotides: TGCGCCAGCAAAGAATCGGGAGGGGGCTCCGGGGAGCTGTTTTTT. This translates into CASKESGGGSGELFF. The chain carries TRBV5-1 and TRBJ2-2; a weak D match, TRBD2 (8 bases). Germline-derived CDR1 and CDR2 are SGHRS and YFSETQ. The CDR3 length is 15 residues. Trimming took 6 bases from V and 6 from J, leaving 18 bases between them.

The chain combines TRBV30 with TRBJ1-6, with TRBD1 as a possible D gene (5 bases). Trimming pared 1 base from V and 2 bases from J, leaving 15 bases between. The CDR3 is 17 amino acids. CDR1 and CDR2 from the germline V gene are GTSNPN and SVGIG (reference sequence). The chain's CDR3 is CAWSAGETVTYNSPLHF. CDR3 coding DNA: TGTGCCTGGAGTGCGGGGGAAACAGTCACCTATAATTCACCCCTCCACTTT.

This chain's CDR3 is CASSLAESADTQYF. CDR3 DNA sequence: TGTGCCAGCAGTCTAGCAGAGAGCGCAGATACGCAGTATTTT. The genes are TRBV27 and TRBJ2-3; the D gene is possibly TRBD2 (5 bases). The CDR3 has 14 residues. CDR1 is MNHEY, CDR2 SMNVEV, per germline (reference sequence). Trimming took off 5 bases at V and 4 bases at J, with 13 bases between the two ends.

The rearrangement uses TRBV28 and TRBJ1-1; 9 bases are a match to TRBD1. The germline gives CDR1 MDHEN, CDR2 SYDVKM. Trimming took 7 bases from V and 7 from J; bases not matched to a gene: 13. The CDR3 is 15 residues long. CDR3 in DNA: TGTGCCAGCACCAAAGGAGGGGGGACAGGGAATGAAGCTTTCTTT. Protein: CASTKGGGTGNEAFF.

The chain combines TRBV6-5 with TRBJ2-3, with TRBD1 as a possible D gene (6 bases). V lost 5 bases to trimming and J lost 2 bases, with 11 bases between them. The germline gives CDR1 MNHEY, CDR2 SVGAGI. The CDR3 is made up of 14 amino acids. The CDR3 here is CASSGWDTTDTQYF. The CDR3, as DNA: TGTGCCAGCAGTGGGTGGGACACCACAGATACGCAGTATTTT.

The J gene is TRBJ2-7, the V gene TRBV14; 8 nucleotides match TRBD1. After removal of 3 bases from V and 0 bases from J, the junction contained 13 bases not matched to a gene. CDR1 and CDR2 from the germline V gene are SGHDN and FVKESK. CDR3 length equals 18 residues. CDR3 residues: CASSHPAGQGTDSYEQYF. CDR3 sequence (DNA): TGTGCCAGCAGCCATCCTGCTGGACAGGGTACAGACTCCTACGAGCAGTACTTC.

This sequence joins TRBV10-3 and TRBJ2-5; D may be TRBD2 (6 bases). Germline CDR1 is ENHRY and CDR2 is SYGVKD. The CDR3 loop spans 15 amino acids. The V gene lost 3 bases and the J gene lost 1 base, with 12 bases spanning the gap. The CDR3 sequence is CAISDLANPQETQYF. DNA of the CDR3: TGTGCCATCAGTGATCTAGCGAACCCCCAAGAGACCCAGTACTTC.

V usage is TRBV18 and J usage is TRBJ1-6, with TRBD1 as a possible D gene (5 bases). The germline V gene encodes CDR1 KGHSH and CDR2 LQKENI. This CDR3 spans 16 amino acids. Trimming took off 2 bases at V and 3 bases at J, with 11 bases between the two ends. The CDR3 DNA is TGTGCCAGCTCACCAATGGAGACAGACTATAATTCACCCCTCCACTTT. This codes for CASSPMETDYNSPLHF.

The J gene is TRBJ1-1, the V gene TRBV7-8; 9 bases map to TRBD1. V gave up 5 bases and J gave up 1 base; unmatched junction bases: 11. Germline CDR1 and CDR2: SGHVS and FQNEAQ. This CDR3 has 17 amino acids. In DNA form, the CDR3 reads TGTGCCAGCAGCCGGGACAGGGCGACCCGTAGGAACACTGAAGCTTTCTTT. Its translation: CASSRDRATRRNTEAFF.